This TCR beta chain was sequenced in a study of glioma-infiltrating T cells. CDR1 is LGHDT and CDR2 is YNNKEL in the germline V gene (reference sequence). CDR3 length equals 16 residues. Unmatched junction bases numbered 4, after V lost 4 bases and J lost 2 bases. As regards this clonotype: Its antigen is currently unknown.

Study observations and caveats: Tissue-blood divergence was below expectation in non-neoplastic patients, above in gliomas.

The iRepertoire nested amplicon-rescue multiplex PCR amplified TCR alpha and beta CDR3s from RNA. Tissue mRNA or PBMC total RNA, about 95-450 ng, went into one-step reverse transcription and amplification. TCRdb re-analysed the multiplex PCR reads in MiXCR, keeping a single row per CDR3 protein. The sample contains around 44,000 distinct CDR3 sequences, 20% to 25% of which appear only once. V is TRBV3-1 and J is TRBJ2-5; the match to TRBD2 covers 13 bases. Source material: glioma tissue, nonneoplastic brain tissue, or PBMCs (not recorded which). The source of this sequence is a human donor with low-grade glioma or glioblastoma, undergoing nonglioma brain surgery, or in good health (not recorded which). The CDR3 DNA sequence: TGTGCCAGCAGCCTGGGGACTAGCGGGAAACAAGAGACCCAGTACTTC. Translating it yields CASSLGTSGKQETQYF.